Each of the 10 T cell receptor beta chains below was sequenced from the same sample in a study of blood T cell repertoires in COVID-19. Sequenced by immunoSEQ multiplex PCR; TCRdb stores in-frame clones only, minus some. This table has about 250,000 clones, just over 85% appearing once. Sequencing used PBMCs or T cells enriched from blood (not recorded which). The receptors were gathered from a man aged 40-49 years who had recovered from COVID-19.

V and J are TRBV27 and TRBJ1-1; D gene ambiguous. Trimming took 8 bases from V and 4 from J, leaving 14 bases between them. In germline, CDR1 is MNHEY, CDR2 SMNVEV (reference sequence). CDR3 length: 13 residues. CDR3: CASSLSHFTEAFF. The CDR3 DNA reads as TGTGCCAGCTCTTTAAGCCATTTCACTGAAGCTTTCTTT.

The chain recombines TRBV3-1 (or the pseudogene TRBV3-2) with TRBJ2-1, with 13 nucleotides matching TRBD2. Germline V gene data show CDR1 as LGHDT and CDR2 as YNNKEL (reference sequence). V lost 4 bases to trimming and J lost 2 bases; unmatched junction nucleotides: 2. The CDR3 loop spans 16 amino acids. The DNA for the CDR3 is TGTGCCAGCAGCCCACTAGCGGGGGGGGCCTACAATGAGCAGTTCTTC. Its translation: CASSPLAGGAYNEQFF.

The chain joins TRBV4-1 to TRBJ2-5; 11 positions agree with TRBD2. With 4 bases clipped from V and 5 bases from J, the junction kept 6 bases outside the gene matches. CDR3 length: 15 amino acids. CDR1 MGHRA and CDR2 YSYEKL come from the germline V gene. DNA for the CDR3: TGCGCCAGCAGCCTGTTAGCGGGAGGGATGGAGACCCAGTACTTC. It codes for CASSLLAGGMETQYF.

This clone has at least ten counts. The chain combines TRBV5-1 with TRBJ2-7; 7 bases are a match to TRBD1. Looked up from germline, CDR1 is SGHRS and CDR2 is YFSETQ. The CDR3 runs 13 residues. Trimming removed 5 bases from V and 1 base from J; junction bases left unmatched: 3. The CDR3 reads CASRQGYSYEQYF. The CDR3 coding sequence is TGCGCCAGCAGACAGGGGTATTCCTACGAGCAGTACTTC.

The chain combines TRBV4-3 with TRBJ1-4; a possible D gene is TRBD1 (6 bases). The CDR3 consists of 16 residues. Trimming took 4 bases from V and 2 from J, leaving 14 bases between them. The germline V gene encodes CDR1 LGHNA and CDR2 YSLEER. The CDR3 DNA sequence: TGCGCCAGCAGCCCCCTCGGGGGGGGCACTAATGAAAAACTGTTTTTT. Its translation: CASSPLGGGTNEKLFF.

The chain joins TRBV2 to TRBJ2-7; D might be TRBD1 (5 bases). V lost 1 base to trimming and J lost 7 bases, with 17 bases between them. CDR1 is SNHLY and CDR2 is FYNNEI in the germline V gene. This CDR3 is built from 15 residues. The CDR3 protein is CASSEEAGLPSEQYF. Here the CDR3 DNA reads TGTGCCAGCAGTGAAGAGGCAGGGCTGCCCTCGGAGCAGTACTTC.

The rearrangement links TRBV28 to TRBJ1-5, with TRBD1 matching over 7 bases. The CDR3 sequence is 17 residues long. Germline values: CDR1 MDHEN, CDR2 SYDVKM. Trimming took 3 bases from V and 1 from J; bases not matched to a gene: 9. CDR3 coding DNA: TGTGCCAGCAGTTTTGCGGACAGGTGGACGAGCAATCAGCCCCAGCATTTT. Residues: CASSFADRWTSNQPQHF.

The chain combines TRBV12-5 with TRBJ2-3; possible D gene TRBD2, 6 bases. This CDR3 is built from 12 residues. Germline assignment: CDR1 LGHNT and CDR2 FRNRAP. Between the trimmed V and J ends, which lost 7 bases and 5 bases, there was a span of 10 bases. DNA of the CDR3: TGTGCTAGTGCTCTAGCGTTAGATACGCAGTATTTT. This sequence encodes CASALALDTQYF.

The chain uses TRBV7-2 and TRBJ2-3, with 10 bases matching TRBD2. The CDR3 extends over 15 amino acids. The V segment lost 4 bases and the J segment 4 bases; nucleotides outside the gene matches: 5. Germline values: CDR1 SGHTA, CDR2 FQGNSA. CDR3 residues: CASSYLAGVADTQYF. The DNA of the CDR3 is TGTGCCAGCAGCTACCTAGCGGGAGTCGCAGATACGCAGTATTTT.

CDR3 in amino acids: CASSAHDGTSGTNNEQFF. CDR3 coding DNA: TGTGCCAGCAGCGCACACGATGGGACTAGCGGTACCAACAATGAGCAGTTCTTC. The gene calls are TRBV4-2 and TRBJ2-1; 11 bases fit TRBD2. J gave up 5 bases and V 5 bases, and 14 bases lay outside the gene matches. The CDR3 is made up of 18 amino acids. CDR1 is LGHNA and CDR2 is YNFKEQ in the germline V gene.